This TCR beta chain was identified during a study of response to subunit inactivated influenza vaccine. General observations from the study: The authors put forward the suggestion that each seasonal influenza vaccination may bring in only a limited number of new T cells.

A word on this clonotype: Its antigen is unidentified.

TCRdb reprocessed the RT-PCR reads with MiXCR, giving one entry per CDR3 protein. The sample shows around 760,000 distinct CDR3 sequences, approximately 14% of them seen only once. The TCR originated in a man over 45 who received an inactivated influenza vaccine. The source material was PBMCs from blood, sampled roughly 15 days before vaccination.

For the CDR3, the DNA is TGTGCCAGCAGGAGGGGTTTCGACGGTTCACCCCTCCACTTT. It encodes CASRRGFDGSPLHF. This sequence joins TRBV6-2 or TRBV6-3 and TRBJ1-6; maybe TRBD1 (5 bases). Looked up from germline, CDR1 is MNHEY and CDR2 is SVGEGT. The length of the CDR3 is 14 residues. V lost 6 bases, J lost 9 bases, and 15 bases lay in between.